A selection of T cell receptor beta chains follows, all from one sample in a study of blood T cell repertoires in COVID-19. The assay was immunoSEQ multiplex PCR, and TCRdb's table has in-frame clones only and misses some. The sample shows 380,000 or so clones, around 92% of them seen only once. Sample: peripheral blood. The receptors come from a man between 40 and 49 years old with acute or convalescent COVID-19. Both conserved end residues are part of each CDR3. A D gene is named only where the DNA matches it firmly. Expanded clones get a size class; other rows say once, few or many, or leave the size out.

DNA,CDR3,D,size,length,V,J
TGTGCCAGCTTGCCTACCCCGGGACTAGCGGGACAGTCCGGCTACAATGAGCAGTTCTTC,CASLPTPGLAGQSGYNEQFF,TRBD2,.,20,TRBV9,TRBJ2-1
TGTGCCAGCAGTGTCGTCGGGGTGAACACTGAAGCTTTCTTT,CASSVVGVNTEAFF,.,.,14,TRBV25-1,TRBJ1-1
TGTGCCAGCAGCCGGCCGGGGCAGGGGGCGAACACCGGGGAGCTGTTTTTT,CASSRPGQGANTGELFF,TRBD1,.,17,TRBV7-2,TRBJ2-2
TGTGCCAGCAGTTTCTTCGACAGGGGCTACGAGCAGTACTTC,CASSFFDRGYEQYF,TRBD1,.,14,TRBV27,TRBJ2-7
TGTGCCAGCAGCTTAGTCACCGGAGCTGAAGCTTTCTTT,CASSLVTGAEAFF,.,.,13,TRBV7-6,TRBJ1-1
TGTGCCAGCAGCTCCGCCCCGACAGGACATGAGCAGTTCTTC,CASSSAPTGHEQFF,.,.,14,TRBV7-2,TRBJ2-1
TGTGCCAGCAGTCTGCGGAACACTGAAGCTTTCTTT,CASSLRNTEAFF,.,.,12,TRBV28,TRBJ1-1
TGTGCCAGCAGCTTAGTTACTGGAAACACCATATATTTT,CASSLVTGNTIYF,.,.,13,TRBV7-2,TRBJ1-3
TGTGCCAGCAGCTACCGGACAAGGGCTTCCTACGAGCAGTACTTC,CASSYRTRASYEQYF,.,.,15,TRBV7-9,TRBJ2-7
TGTGCCAGCAGCCCACCCGGAGATACGCAGTATTTT,CASSPPGDTQYF,.,.,12,TRBV7-3,TRBJ2-3
TGTGCCAGCAGTGGCAGGGTTAATGAAAAACTGTTTTTT,CASSGRVNEKLFF,.,.,13,TRBV12-3/TRBV12-4,TRBJ1-4
TGTGCCAGCAGCTTACCCTCCTCCTACGAGCAGTACTTC,CASSLPSSYEQYF,.,.,13,TRBV11-2,TRBJ2-7
TGTGCCAGCAGCTTGCCAGGTCCTAACTATGGCTACACCTTC,CASSLPGPNYGYTF,.,.,14,TRBV5-5,TRBJ1-2
TGTGCCAGCAGCAACGGACTAGTTGCTGGGGAGACCCAGTACTTC,CASSNGLVAGETQYF,TRBD2,.,15,TRBV5-4,TRBJ2-5
TGCGCCAGCACGGGGGGGCTAGGCACTGAAGCTTTCTTT,CASTGGLGTEAFF,.,.,13,TRBV5-1,TRBJ1-1
TGTGCCAGCAAGTTCGGGGGTTGGGATTCACCCCTCCACTTT,CASKFGGWDSPLHF,.,.,14,TRBV6-5,TRBJ1-6
TGTGCCAGCAGTTCACAGGGTTCCTATAATTCACCCCTCCACTTT,CASSSQGSYNSPLHF,.,.,15,TRBV28,TRBJ1-6
TGTGCCAGCAGTTTGGGCGCAGGGCGGAACACTGAAGCTTTCTTT,CASSLGAGRNTEAFF,.,.,15,TRBV6-5,TRBJ1-1
TGCGCCAGCAGCTTGGGGCCCACAGGGCGAACTACCTCCTACGAGCAGTACTTC,CASSLGPTGRTTSYEQYF,.,.,18,TRBV5-1,TRBJ2-7
TGTGCCAGCAGCTTGGGGCGGGAGGAGCAGTTCTTC,CASSLGREEQFF,TRBD2,.,12,TRBV5-4,TRBJ2-1
TGTGCCAGCAGTTCCCGGGACAGGGGCGCTACCAACTATGGCTACACCTTC,CASSSRDRGATNYGYTF,TRBD1,.,17,TRBV27,TRBJ1-2
TGTGCCAGCAGCTTAGGGAGTGGTGAAGCTTTCTTT,CASSLGSGEAFF,.,.,12,TRBV7-9,TRBJ1-1
TGTGCCAGCAGCCTAGCGGGAGTCACCGGGGAGCTGTTTTTT,CASSLAGVTGELFF,TRBD2,once,14,TRBV28,TRBJ2-2
TGTGCCAGCAGCTTAGTGGCTAGCGGGAGCACAGATACGCAGTATTTT,CASSLVASGSTDTQYF,TRBD2,once,16,TRBV7-2,TRBJ2-3
TGTGCCAGCAGACCAAATCACGGGACTAGCGGGTACAATGAGCAGTTCTTC,CASRPNHGTSGYNEQFF,TRBD2,.,17,TRBV27,TRBJ2-1
TGTGCCAGCTCACCACTCGGTAGCAATCAGCCCCAGCATTTT,CASSPLGSNQPQHF,.,.,14,TRBV18,TRBJ1-5
TGTGCCAGCAGCACGAATGCAGGGGGGTTCTCTGGAAACACCATATATTTT,CASSTNAGGFSGNTIYF,TRBD1,.,17,TRBV5-5,TRBJ1-3
TGTGCCAGCTCACCGGGACAGGGTTATGGCGAGCAGTACTTC,CASSPGQGYGEQYF,TRBD1,.,14,TRBV18,TRBJ2-7
TGTGCCAGCAGCCCCGGGTCTGGTAGATCACCCCTCCACTTT,CASSPGSGRSPLHF,.,once,14,TRBV7-9,TRBJ1-6
TGTGCCAGCAGCTTGTTCGGGAGGGGAGGGTTTTTT,CASSLFGRGGFF,.,.,12,TRBV5-8,TRBJ1-4
TGCAGCGTTCATTACCAACAGAACACTGAAGCTTTCTTT,CSVHYQQNTEAFF,.,.,13,TRBV29-1,TRBJ1-1